The present entry profiles one TCR beta chain with its context. The sample comes from a study of T cells after somatic rescue of genetic block. The CDR3 runs 15 residues. Between the trimmed V and J ends, which lost 8 bases and 3 bases, there was a span of 17 bases. Germline V gives CDR1 MDHEN, CDR2 SYDVKM. Here immunoSEQ multiplex PCR was the method, and the copy in TCRdb shows in-frame clones only, minus some. The repertoire has roughly 92,000 clones, about 87% of them found once; the top ten carry roughly 1.7%. The sequence was collected from a young woman. The V gene is TRBV28, the J gene TRBJ1-3; perhaps TRBD1 as D (6 bases). The specimen sequenced was peripheral blood mononuclear cells (PBMCs). The chain's CDR3 is CASGLGGAGGNTIYF. The CDR3 coding sequence is TGTGCCAGCGGCCTTGGGGGCGCGGGTGGAAACACCATATATTTT.